These T cell receptor beta chains were read from a single sample in a study of blood T cell repertoires in COVID-19. Produced via immunoSEQ multiplex PCR; TCRdb's table is partial and in-frame only. The sample records about 160,000 clones, approximately 82% being singletons. What was sequenced was peripheral blood. Receptor source: a woman aged 80 or older with active or convalescent COVID-19. The CDR3 runs from the conserved cysteine through the conserved F or W. The D gene is left open where the match is weak. For some rows the clone size is stated as once, few or many, or as a class when expanded; others skip it.

CDR3 DNA: TGTGCCAGCAGCTTGGGGACAAGAAACTATGGCTACACCTTC
CDR3 protein: CASSLGTRNYGYTF
D gene: -
clone size: once
V gene: TRBV5-6
J gene: TRBJ1-2

CDR3 DNA: TGCGCCAGCAGCTTTGAGACAGGAGCCTACAATGAGCAGTTCTTC
CDR3 protein: CASSFETGAYNEQFF
D gene: -
clone size: -
V gene: TRBV5-1
J gene: TRBJ2-1

CDR3 DNA: TGTGCCAGCAGTGAAGGACAGAGCTCTGGAAACACCATATATTTT
CDR3 protein: CASSEGQSSGNTIYF
D gene: -
clone size: -
V gene: TRBV6-1
J gene: TRBJ1-3

CDR3 DNA: TGTGCCAGCAGAGGCGGGGTCACCGGGGAGCTGTTTTTT
CDR3 protein: CASRGGVTGELFF
D gene: -
clone size: -
V gene: TRBV7-3
J gene: TRBJ2-2

CDR3 DNA: TGTGCCAGCAGCCAAAGGACTAGCGGCTACAATGAGCAGTTCTTC
CDR3 protein: CASSQRTSGYNEQFF
D gene: TRBD2
clone size: -
V gene: TRBV11-1
J gene: TRBJ2-1

CDR3 DNA: TGTGCCAGCAGCTTAGATGGGGCCGGGACTAGCGGCTACAATGAGCAGTTCTTC
CDR3 protein: CASSLDGAGTSGYNEQFF
D gene: TRBD2
clone size: -
V gene: TRBV11-3
J gene: TRBJ2-1

CDR3 DNA: TGTGCCTGGAGGGGTCCAGGAAAATATAATTCACCCCTCCACTTT
CDR3 protein: CAWRGPGKYNSPLHF
D gene: -
clone size: -
V gene: TRBV30
J gene: TRBJ1-6

CDR3 DNA: TGCGCCAGCAGCGCGTCCGCTAGCGGATCGCGTGAGCAGTTCTTC
CDR3 protein: CASSASASGSREQFF
D gene: TRBD2
clone size: once
V gene: TRBV5-1
J gene: TRBJ2-1

CDR3 DNA: TGTGCCAGCAGTTTAGGGGACTTAGCCTCCTACGAGCAGTACTTC
CDR3 protein: CASSLGDLASYEQYF
D gene: -
clone size: -
V gene: TRBV28
J gene: TRBJ2-7

CDR3 DNA: TGCGCCAGCAGCCGCCCTACTAGCGGGAGGTTTGAAGAGACCCAGTACTTC
CDR3 protein: CASSRPTSGRFEETQYF
D gene: TRBD2
clone size: few
V gene: TRBV4-1
J gene: TRBJ2-5

CDR3 DNA: TGTGCCAGTAGTAAGTCCGCAGGTACGTCGTATGGCTACACCTTC
CDR3 protein: CASSKSAGTSYGYTF
D gene: -
clone size: few
V gene: TRBV19
J gene: TRBJ1-2

CDR3 DNA: TGCACCAGCAGCCAAGATCTTGGGCCGGGAAGGAATTCACCCCTCCACTTT
CDR3 protein: CTSSQDLGPGRNSPLHF
D gene: -
clone size: -
V gene: TRBV1
J gene: TRBJ1-6

CDR3 DNA: TGCGCCAGCAGCGAAGGGGGCAGCCAAGAGACCCAGTACTTC
CDR3 protein: CASSEGGSQETQYF
D gene: TRBD1
clone size: -
V gene: TRBV10-1
J gene: TRBJ2-5

CDR3 DNA: TGTGCCAGCAGCCTAGGGACAGTCTATGGCTACACCTTC
CDR3 protein: CASSLGTVYGYTF
D gene: TRBD1
clone size: many
V gene: TRBV7-2
J gene: TRBJ1-2

CDR3 DNA: TGCGCCAGCAGCCAAGATGACAGGACTAGCGGGAGGATGGAGACCCAGTACTTC
CDR3 protein: CASSQDDRTSGRMETQYF
D gene: TRBD2
clone size: -
V gene: TRBV4-1
J gene: TRBJ2-5

CDR3 DNA: TGTGCCAGCGGTGACAGGCCGGGCCTAAGTGGCTACACCTTC
CDR3 protein: CASGDRPGLSGYTF
D gene: -
clone size: -
V gene: TRBV19
J gene: TRBJ1-2

CDR3 DNA: TGTGCCAGCAGTTACGGGACTAGCGTTAACACAGATACGCAGTATTTT
CDR3 protein: CASSYGTSVNTDTQYF
D gene: TRBD2
clone size: -
V gene: TRBV6-5
J gene: TRBJ2-3

CDR3 DNA: TGTGCCAGCAGGATCTTGCGGGAGGGCCCGGGAGAGCAGTACTTC
CDR3 protein: CASRILREGPGEQYF
D gene: TRBD2
clone size: -
V gene: TRBV6-5
J gene: TRBJ2-7

CDR3 DNA: TGTGCCACCAGTGAATCAGGGCCGAACACTGAAGCTTTCTTT
CDR3 protein: CATSESGPNTEAFF
D gene: -
clone size: -
V gene: TRBV24-1
J gene: TRBJ1-1

CDR3 DNA: TGTGCCAGCAGCCAAGCTAATCGGGTCTTCTACAATGAGCAGTTCTTC
CDR3 protein: CASSQANRVFYNEQFF
D gene: -
clone size: few
V gene: TRBV3-1/TRBV3-2
J gene: TRBJ2-1

CDR3 DNA: TGTGCCAGTAGTATCCTAAATGAGCAGTTCTTC
CDR3 protein: CASSILNEQFF
D gene: -
clone size: -
V gene: TRBV19
J gene: TRBJ2-1

CDR3 DNA: TGTGCCAGCAGCCCCATAGACAGGGTCACTGAAGCTTTCTTT
CDR3 protein: CASSPIDRVTEAFF
D gene: TRBD1
clone size: -
V gene: TRBV11-2
J gene: TRBJ1-1

CDR3 DNA: TGTGCCACCGGGGACTATCAGCGTTATGGCTACACCTTC
CDR3 protein: CATGDYQRYGYTF
D gene: -
clone size: -
V gene: TRBV19
J gene: TRBJ1-2

CDR3 DNA: TGTGCCAGCAGCCAAGCGTCTCGCAGGGCGACAGATACGCAGTATTTT
CDR3 protein: CASSQASRRATDTQYF
D gene: -
clone size: -
V gene: TRBV14
J gene: TRBJ2-3

CDR3 DNA: TGTGCCAGCAGCGTAGAGGGAGGGCACGATACGCAGTATTTT
CDR3 protein: CASSVEGGHDTQYF
D gene: TRBD2
clone size: -
V gene: TRBV9
J gene: TRBJ2-3

CDR3 DNA: TGTGCCAGCAGCCCCAGGGGGCGGGAACGGGAGACCCAGTACTTC
CDR3 protein: CASSPRGRERETQYF
D gene: TRBD1
clone size: -
V gene: TRBV5-4
J gene: TRBJ2-5

CDR3 DNA: TGTGCCAGCCGGGGGAACGATTACAATGAGCAGTTCTTC
CDR3 protein: CASRGNDYNEQFF
D gene: -
clone size: -
V gene: TRBV6-5
J gene: TRBJ2-1

CDR3 DNA: TGTGCCAGCAGCTTCGCGACAGTTTTTTACGAGCAGTACTTC
CDR3 protein: CASSFATVFYEQYF
D gene: -
clone size: -
V gene: TRBV7-2
J gene: TRBJ2-7

CDR3 DNA: TGTGCCAGTAGTATCGGGGGTATTACCGGAGATACGCAGTATTTT
CDR3 protein: CASSIGGITGDTQYF
D gene: -
clone size: -
V gene: TRBV19
J gene: TRBJ2-3

CDR3 DNA: TGTGCCACCAGTGATCCTGGACAGGGGGAGAATGAGCAGTTCTTC
CDR3 protein: CATSDPGQGENEQFF
D gene: TRBD1
clone size: -
V gene: TRBV24-1
J gene: TRBJ2-1

CDR3 DNA: TGCGCCAGCAGCCTCGAGCCCACTACCTATGGCTACACCTTC
CDR3 protein: CASSLEPTTYGYTF
D gene: -
clone size: -
V gene: TRBV5-1
J gene: TRBJ1-2

CDR3 DNA: TGTGCCAGCACTGCCGCTAGCGGGGCCTACGAGCAGTACTTC
CDR3 protein: CASTAASGAYEQYF
D gene: TRBD2
clone size: -
V gene: TRBV6-5
J gene: TRBJ2-7

CDR3 DNA: TGTGCCAGCAGCCGTGGTAGCGGGAGCCGCAATGAGCAGTTCTTC
CDR3 protein: CASSRGSGSRNEQFF
D gene: TRBD2
clone size: -
V gene: TRBV5-4
J gene: TRBJ2-1

CDR3 DNA: TGTGCCAGCAGTTACTCGACAGAAACTAATGAAAAACTGTTTTTT
CDR3 protein: CASSYSTETNEKLFF
D gene: -
clone size: -
V gene: TRBV6-5
J gene: TRBJ1-4

CDR3 DNA: TGTGCCTGGAGTTCGGGTCAGCCATCCCAAGAGACCCAGTACTTC
CDR3 protein: CAWSSGQPSQETQYF
D gene: -
clone size: -
V gene: TRBV30
J gene: TRBJ2-5

CDR3 DNA: TGTGCCAGCAGGGTAGCGGGAGGGACAGACAATGAGCAGTTCTTC
CDR3 protein: CASRVAGGTDNEQFF
D gene: TRBD2
clone size: -
V gene: TRBV28
J gene: TRBJ2-1

CDR3 DNA: TGCGCCAGCAGCCTTCGGACAGGGGAGGGCTACACCTTC
CDR3 protein: CASSLRTGEGYTF
D gene: TRBD1
clone size: -
V gene: TRBV23-1
J gene: TRBJ1-2

CDR3 DNA: TGTGCCAGCAGCCCTCCCCTTCGAGGGACTAGCGGGAGTGAGACCCAGTACTTC
CDR3 protein: CASSPPLRGTSGSETQYF
D gene: TRBD2
clone size: -
V gene: TRBV2
J gene: TRBJ2-5

CDR3 DNA: TGTGCCAGCAGCTACCTCGGGACAGGAAATGAAAAACTGTTTTTT
CDR3 protein: CASSYLGTGNEKLFF
D gene: TRBD1
clone size: once
V gene: TRBV5-4
J gene: TRBJ1-4

CDR3 DNA: TGTGCCAGCAGCGTAGAATGGACAGGGGGGAACGAGCAGTACTTC
CDR3 protein: CASSVEWTGGNEQYF
D gene: TRBD1
clone size: few
V gene: TRBV9
J gene: TRBJ2-7

CDR3 DNA: TGTGCCAGCAGTTTTTCGCCAGGGGCGCCCTACGAGCAGTACTTC
CDR3 protein: CASSFSPGAPYEQYF
D gene: -
clone size: -
V gene: TRBV27
J gene: TRBJ2-7

CDR3 DNA: TGTGCCATCAGTCCCACCGGGACAGGCCCCTCTGGGGCCAACGTCCTGACTTTC
CDR3 protein: CAISPTGTGPSGANVLTF
D gene: TRBD1
clone size: -
V gene: TRBV10-3
J gene: TRBJ2-6

CDR3 DNA: TGTGCCAGTATTAAGGACAGGGAAGAATATCCTAACTATGGCTACACCTTC
CDR3 protein: CASIKDREEYPNYGYTF
D gene: TRBD1
clone size: -
V gene: TRBV19
J gene: TRBJ1-2

CDR3 DNA: TGCGCCAGCAGCCGACAGCGGGCAGATACGCAGTATTTT
CDR3 protein: CASSRQRADTQYF
D gene: -
clone size: few
V gene: TRBV5-1
J gene: TRBJ2-3

CDR3 DNA: TGTGCCAGCAGCTTAGGTGATCAGGGCCTGAACACTGAAGCTTTCTTT
CDR3 protein: CASSLGDQGLNTEAFF
D gene: -
clone size: once
V gene: TRBV7-3
J gene: TRBJ1-1

CDR3 DNA: TGTGCCAGCTCTCAGGGGATGAACACTGAAGCTTTCTTT
CDR3 protein: CASSQGMNTEAFF
D gene: -
clone size: -
V gene: TRBV9
J gene: TRBJ1-1

CDR3 DNA: TGCGCCAGCAAGCCGGGACTAGGGCATAACACCGGGGAGCTGTTTTTT
CDR3 protein: CASKPGLGHNTGELFF
D gene: TRBD2
clone size: -
V gene: TRBV10-1
J gene: TRBJ2-2

CDR3 DNA: TGTGCCAGCAGCAGACAGGGTTCAGATACGCAGTATTTT
CDR3 protein: CASSRQGSDTQYF
D gene: TRBD1
clone size: -
V gene: TRBV6-6
J gene: TRBJ2-3

CDR3 DNA: TGTGCCAGTAGTATAGAAACGCGGGCGGAGCTTAGCACAGATACGCAGTATTTT
CDR3 protein: CASSIETRAELSTDTQYF
D gene: -
clone size: few
V gene: TRBV19
J gene: TRBJ2-3

CDR3 DNA: TGTGCCAGCAGTTACTCGAGCAGGGGGGTGCGCGGCTACACCTTC
CDR3 protein: CASSYSSRGVRGYTF
D gene: TRBD1
clone size: -
V gene: TRBV6-5
J gene: TRBJ1-2

CDR3 DNA: TGCGCCAGCAGGGGACAGGTGGACTATAATTCACCCCTCCACTTT
CDR3 protein: CASRGQVDYNSPLHF
D gene: TRBD1
clone size: -
V gene: TRBV5-1
J gene: TRBJ1-6

CDR3 DNA: TGTGCCAGTAGTACCACCCGTACAGGTTCCGGGGAGCTGTTTTTT
CDR3 protein: CASSTTRTGSGELFF
D gene: -
clone size: -
V gene: TRBV19
J gene: TRBJ2-2

CDR3 DNA: TGTGCCAGCTCACCTCGACAGGGAATGAACACTGAAGCTTTCTTT
CDR3 protein: CASSPRQGMNTEAFF
D gene: TRBD1
clone size: -
V gene: TRBV18
J gene: TRBJ1-1

CDR3 DNA: TGTGCCAGCTCACCCCAGCAACTAGCGGGGCAAGAGACCCAGTACTTC
CDR3 protein: CASSPQQLAGQETQYF
D gene: TRBD2
clone size: -
V gene: TRBV18
J gene: TRBJ2-5

CDR3 DNA: TGCGCCAGCAGCTTGATCCCGGGGAATGAGCAGTTCTTC
CDR3 protein: CASSLIPGNEQFF
D gene: -
clone size: -
V gene: TRBV5-1
J gene: TRBJ2-1

CDR3 DNA: TGTGCCAGCAGCTCCCCGGGACAGGGATATAGCGGCTACACCTTC
CDR3 protein: CASSSPGQGYSGYTF
D gene: TRBD1
clone size: few
V gene: TRBV5-5
J gene: TRBJ1-2

CDR3 DNA: TGTGCCAGCAGCTTGGAGCCTAGCGGGAGGTCCGGGGAGCTGTTTTTT
CDR3 protein: CASSLEPSGRSGELFF
D gene: TRBD2
clone size: -
V gene: TRBV5-8
J gene: TRBJ2-2

CDR3 DNA: TGTGCCAGCAGCTTACCCGGGAATACGCAGTATTTT
CDR3 protein: CASSLPGNTQYF
D gene: -
clone size: -
V gene: TRBV7-2
J gene: TRBJ2-3

CDR3 DNA: TGTGCCAGCAGCCCAACCGGGACTAGCGGCTCCTTGCCCCGTTTC
CDR3 protein: CASSPTGTSGSLPRF
D gene: TRBD2
clone size: -
V gene: TRBV5-6
J gene: TRBJ2-7

CDR3 DNA: TGTGCCAGCTCACCGTCAGGGCCCGGTCAGCCCCAGCATTTT
CDR3 protein: CASSPSGPGQPQHF
D gene: -
clone size: once
V gene: TRBV18
J gene: TRBJ1-5